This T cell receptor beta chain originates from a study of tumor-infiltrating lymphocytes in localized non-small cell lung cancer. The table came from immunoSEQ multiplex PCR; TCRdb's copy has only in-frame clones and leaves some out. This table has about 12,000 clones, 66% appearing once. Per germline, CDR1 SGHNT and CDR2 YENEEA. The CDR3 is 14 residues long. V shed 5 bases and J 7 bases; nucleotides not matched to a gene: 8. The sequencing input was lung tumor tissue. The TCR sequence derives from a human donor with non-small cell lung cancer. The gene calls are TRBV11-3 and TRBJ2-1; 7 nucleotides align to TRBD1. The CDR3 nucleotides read TGTGCCAGCAGCCCGTCGGGACAGCTGAATGAGCAGTTCTTC. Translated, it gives CASSPSGQLNEQFF.